The clone carrying this TCR beta chain was seen more than once but under ten times. What it binds is not known. A read error may explain this, as a much larger clone is one base away. The data were obtained in a study of T cell repertoires in cytomegalovirus infection. Study overall: Public TCR beta signatures indicated both CMV infection and matching HLA type.

CDR1 is SGHVS, CDR2 FNYEAQ, per germline. This CDR3 spans 14 amino acids. V lost 0 bases and J 2 bases, leaving 8 bases between the germline ends. MiXCR was run by TCRdb on the reads, yielding one entry per CDR3 protein. The table lists about 830,000 distinct CDR3 sequences, over 25% of them singletons, with roughly 12% in the top ten. The source of this sequence is a human donor in good health (CMV status not recorded). Some clones in this sample may be carry-over from other donors' samples. Specimen: cultured CD8+ T cells from PBMCs, collected from culture after CMV antigen stimulation. The rearrangement links TRBV7-6 to TRBJ2-7, with a tentative D call TRBD1 (5 bases). CDR3 residues: CASSLAGATYEQYF. The CDR3 coding sequence is TGTGCCAGCAGCTTAGCAGGGGCTACCTACGAGCAGTACTTC.